The clone carrying this T cell receptor beta chain showed up just once. The data are from a study of blood T cell repertoires in COVID-19. The overall study: Some COVID-19 samples were acute and others convalescent; all came from the United States, Italy and Spain. The analysed material was cDNA or gDNA that came from T cells, B-cell-depleted T cells, or PBMCs.

In the study's own analysis: The authors estimated nucleated cell counts from reference gene primer amplification. Assay: immunoSEQ multiplex PCR; the TCRdb copy retains only in-frame clones and omits some. V, J and clone size reflect that table, while D and trimming were determined from the DNA. The sample holds 650,000 to 800,000 clones, more than 80% seen once. This TCR derives from a woman under 30 with acute or convalescent COVID-19. Sequencing was carried out using peripheral blood.

CDR3 residues: CASSSQTENTEAFF. Written as DNA, the CDR3 is TGTGCCAGCAGCTCCCAGACAGAGAACACTGAAGCTTTCTTT. The chain recombines TRBV7-9 with TRBJ1-1, with D possibly matching TRBD1 (5 bases). V lost 4 bases and J lost 1, with 10 bases in between. CDR1 and CDR2 (germline): SEHNR, FQNEAQ (reference sequence). CDR3 size: 14 residues.